The rows below give T cell receptor beta chains drawn from one sample of a study of regulatory T cells in long-lasting Graves disease. TCRdb ran MiXCR on the multiplex PCR reads and lists one entry per CDR3 protein. The table includes hundreds of thousands of distinct CDR3 sequences, about 22% detected once. This material consisted of peripheral blood mononuclear cells (PBMCs), taken when the disease was refractory, from a patient treated with antithyroid drugs. These receptors came from a female donor with Graves disease. Both conserved end residues are part of each CDR3.

CDR3aa: CASSQYGQGNYGYTF; v_gene: TRBV14
CDR3aa: CASSQDRGLFF; v_gene: TRBV4-1
CDR3aa: CASRGPRLRQFF; v_gene: TRBV28
CDR3aa: CASTGAPAGSYNSPLHF; v_gene: TRBV30
CDR3aa: CASSNPQLGTDTQYF; v_gene: TRBV6-2/TRBV6-3
CDR3aa: CASSRGLRNTEAFF; v_gene: TRBV11-3
CDR3aa: CASTLTDSGRGNSPLHF; v_gene: TRBV28
CDR3aa: CASSYSQAYNEQFF; v_gene: TRBV6-6
CDR3aa: CASHDRGDWNTEAFF; v_gene: TRBV7-2
CDR3aa: CASSSITFPYEQYF; v_gene: TRBV7-2
CDR3aa: CASTPSRTEAFF; v_gene: TRBV12-3/TRBV12-4
CDR3aa: CASSPPGQGTEQYF; v_gene: TRBV28
CDR3aa: CATSPKTGGTGELFF; v_gene: TRBV15
CDR3aa: CASSLYSNRPQHF; v_gene: TRBV6-2/TRBV6-3
CDR3aa: CASRWGYYGYTF; v_gene: TRBV19
CDR3aa: CASSLLDEQNTIYF; v_gene: TRBV28
CDR3aa: CASSLGMGLGTSGRAFYNEQFF; v_gene: TRBV12-3/TRBV12-4
CDR3aa: CASSFGREPPLGDEQFF; v_gene: TRBV12-3/TRBV12-4
CDR3aa: CASSTAKTGAKGYTF; v_gene: TRBV6-1
CDR3aa: CASSLGPTGSLAKNIQYF; v_gene: TRBV13
CDR3aa: CSVGSTLNTEAFF; v_gene: TRBV29-1
CDR3aa: CASRARTDTWKGAPYEQYF; v_gene: TRBV6-1
CDR3aa: CSIRDYNTDTQYF; v_gene: TRBV20-1
CDR3aa: CASGSGWGAEYNEQFF; v_gene: TRBV12-5
CDR3aa: CASSLLGKYEQYF; v_gene: TRBV28
CDR3aa: CASSQVLISGGSLPSYEQYF; v_gene: TRBV14
CDR3aa: CASSRGTSGTPQYF; v_gene: TRBV14
CDR3aa: CASSGRSSYNEQFF; v_gene: TRBV7-8
CDR3aa: CASSLGQPNSPLHF; v_gene: TRBV11-2
CDR3aa: CASSLSTSHGYTF; v_gene: TRBV27
CDR3aa: CASRATGSVYGYTF; v_gene: TRBV28
CDR3aa: CASGLGGQFNQPQHF; v_gene: TRBV12-5
CDR3aa: CSARRGLAETQYF; v_gene: TRBV20-1